The 20 T cell receptor beta chains below were found in one sample sequenced in a study of siplizumab effects on memory and regulatory T cells. Here immunoSEQ multiplex PCR was the method, and the copy in TCRdb shows in-frame clones only, minus some. Among approximately 92,000 clones listed, over 90% were seen once. Sequencing was performed on non-Treg CD4+ T cells sorted from blood. The receptors were gathered from a human donor in good health.

This chain joins TRBV7-9 and TRBJ1-1; no clear D gene. CDR1 and CDR2 from the germline V gene are SEHNR and FQNEAQ (reference sequence). V was clipped by 1 base and J by 5 bases, with 14 bases between them. CDR3 length: 15 residues. The CDR3 DNA follows: TGTGCCAGCAGCTTAGAGCGGGATGGGGAAACTGAAGCTTTCTTT. This encodes CASSLERDGETEAFF. The complete variable domain, with remaining parts taken from reference TRBV7-9 and TRBJ1-1, reads DTGVSQNPRHKITKRGQNVTFRCDPISEHNRLYWYRQTLGQGPEFLTYFQNEAQLEKSRLLSDRFSAERPKGSFSTLEIQRTEQGDSAMYLCASSLERDGETEAFFGQGTRLTVV.

This sequence joins TRBV27 and TRBJ2-5; D is perhaps TRBD2 (5 bases). Looked up from germline, CDR1 is MNHEY and CDR2 is SMNVEV (reference sequence). The CDR3 sequence is 16 residues long. Trimming took 2 bases from V and 1 from J, leaving 14 bases between them. This CDR3 is CASSLKLPGIQETQYF. The CDR3 DNA reads as TGTGCCAGCAGTTTAAAATTACCGGGAATCCAAGAGACCCAGTACTTC.

This rearrangement joins TRBV18 to TRBJ2-3, with D possibly being TRBD2 (6 bases). The CDR3 is 16 residues long. V was cut by 2 bases and J by 1 base, with 13 bases left in between. CDR1 and CDR2 from the germline V gene are KGHSH and LQKENI. CDR3 coding DNA: TGTGCCAGCTCACCAATTTTGGCTAGCGGCACAGATACGCAGTATTTT. Protein product: CASSPILASGTDTQYF.

CDR3 coding DNA: TGTGCCAGCAGGAGGACAGGGGGAACCGGGGAGCTGTTTTTT. Translated: CASRRTGGTGELFF. V and J are TRBV6-5 and TRBJ2-2, with 10 nucleotides matching TRBD1. Per the germline V gene, CDR1 is MNHEY and CDR2 is SVGAGI. The CDR3 runs to 14 residues. Trimming cost V 6 bases and J 5 bases; bases outside gene matches: 3.

The V and J genes are TRBV7-2 and TRBJ1-1; 8 positions agree with TRBD1. The CDR3 is made up of 18 amino acids. CDR1 and CDR2 (germline): SGHTA, FQGNSA. V lost 2 bases and J lost 2; bases outside the gene matches: 13. CDR3 residues: CASSLQGARALLNTEAFF. Here the CDR3 DNA reads TGTGCCAGCAGCTTACAGGGGGCGCGGGCCCTTCTAAACACTGAAGCTTTCTTT.

The J gene is TRBJ1-4, the V gene TRBV5-4, with D unresolved. CDR3 length: 13 residues. Germline-derived CDR1 and CDR2 are SGHNT and YYREEE (reference sequence). Trimming took off 5 bases at V and 0 bases at J, with 5 bases between the two ends. The CDR3 sequence: CASRRATNEKLFF. The CDR3 DNA reads as TGTGCCAGCAGGAGGGCAACTAATGAAAAACTGTTTTTT.

The genes are TRBV5-4 and TRBJ2-1; 10 bases fit TRBD2. The CDR3 sequence is 15 residues long. V dropped 2 bases and J dropped 7; count of bases not matched to a gene: 6. Germline CDR1 SGHNT, CDR2 YYREEE (reference sequence). CDR3 sequence reads: CASSFRLAGSNEQFF. The CDR3, as DNA: TGTGCCAGCAGCTTCCGACTAGCGGGCTCAAATGAGCAGTTCTTC.

The chain links TRBV28 to TRBJ1-2; D call uncertain. Trimming shortened V by 6 bases and J by 5 bases, and 10 bases separated the two germline ends. The CDR3 has 12 residues. Germline CDR1 reads MDHEN; CDR2 reads SYDVKM. The CDR3 loop reads CASSWASYGYTF. CDR3 DNA: TGTGCCAGCAGCTGGGCCTCGTATGGCTACACCTTC.

This clone has more than one count but fewer than ten. The chain recombines TRBV25-1 with TRBJ2-1, with 7 bases identical to TRBD2. CDR3 length equals 14 residues. Trimming cost V 10 bases and J 2 bases; bases outside gene matches: 8. Germline assignment: CDR1 MGHDK and CDR2 SYGVNS. The CDR3 here is CAISTSEAYNEQFF. CDR3 nucleotides: TGTGCCATAAGTACTAGCGAAGCCTACAATGAGCAGTTCTTC. Based on the CDR3 plus reference TRBV25-1 and TRBJ2-1, the full variable domain is EADIYQTPRYLVIGTGKKITLECSQTMGHDKMYWYQQDPGMELHLIHYSYGVNSTEKGDLSSESTVSRIRTEHFPLTLESARPSHTSQYLCAISTSEAYNEQFFGPGTRLTVL.

The V and J genes are TRBV27 and TRBJ1-1; D might be TRBD1 (5 bases). The germline V and J ends were trimmed by 9 bases and 4 bases, with 15 bases remaining between them. Germline V CDR1 and CDR2: MNHEY, SMNVEV (reference sequence). The CDR3 runs to 13 residues. As DNA, the CDR3 is TGTGCCAGTAGGGGTCCCCGGGCCACTGAAGCTTTCTTT. This sequence encodes CASRGPRATEAFF.

The CDR3 here is CASSFGVQETQYF. The CDR3 nucleotides are TGTGCCAGCAGTTTTGGGGTCCAAGAGACCCAGTACTTC. The V gene is TRBV28, the J gene TRBJ2-5; D call uncertain. The CDR3 runs 13 residues. Germline values: CDR1 MDHEN, CDR2 SYDVKM. The V end was cut by 3 bases, the J end by 1 base, with 6 bases between.

The chain uses TRBV11-3 and TRBJ2-1, with D hard to call. The CDR3 totals 13 residues. Looked up from germline, CDR1 is SGHNT and CDR2 is YENEEA. Trimming took 8 bases from V and 5 from J, leaving 13 bases between them. Written as DNA, the CDR3 is TGTGCCAGCGCTGGGAAATTGCACAATGAGCAGTTCTTC. Protein product: CASAGKLHNEQFF.

The J gene is TRBJ1-1, the V gene TRBV11-3; weak D call: TRBD1 (6 bases). The CDR3 is 13 residues long. Germline V CDR1 and CDR2: SGHNT, YENEEA. Trimming left V 5 bases short and J 6 bases short, with 13 bases between. The CDR3: CASSVRGAAEAFF. The CDR3 nucleotides read TGTGCCAGCAGCGTAAGGGGGGCCGCTGAAGCTTTCTTT.

This chain joins TRBV5-6 and TRBJ1-2; 8 positions agree with TRBD1. Germline CDR1 SGHDT, CDR2 YYEEEE. J lost 6 bases, V lost 6 bases, and 10 bases had no gene match. This CDR3 has 14 amino acids. This chain's CDR3 is CASILRVTGDGYTF. The CDR3, as DNA: TGTGCCAGCATCCTCCGTGTGACAGGGGATGGCTACACCTTC.

CDR3 nucleotides: TGTGCCAGCAGCCCCAAGAACACTGAAGCTTTCTTT. This gives the protein CASSPKNTEAFF. The chain uses TRBV7-9 and TRBJ1-1; D not certain. V was shortened by 5 bases and J by 1 base, with 5 bases between the two germline ends. CDR1 SEHNR and CDR2 FQNEAQ come from the germline V gene (reference sequence). The CDR3 is made up of 12 amino acids.

This CDR3 reads CATSRDLLAGGITDTQYF. The CDR3, as DNA: TGTGCCACCAGCAGAGACCTCCTAGCGGGAGGGATCACAGATACGCAGTATTTT. V gene TRBV15 combines with J gene TRBJ2-3; 12 bases align to TRBD2. Germline-derived CDR1 and CDR2 are LNHNV and YYDKDF (reference sequence). With V trimmed by 0 bases and J by 2 bases, 6 bases remained unmatched. CDR3 length: 18 amino acids.

This chain links TRBV5-1 with TRBJ2-7; no firm D call. This CDR3 region has 15 residues. The germline gives CDR1 SGHRS, CDR2 YFSETQ. Between the trimmed V and J ends, which lost 1 base and 6 bases, there was a span of 17 bases. The CDR3 region is CASSLTAEPLAEQYF. The CDR3 nucleotides are TGCGCCAGCAGCTTGACGGCGGAACCTCTTGCCGAGCAGTACTTC.

The rearrangement links TRBV5-4 to TRBJ2-5; 7 bases are shared with TRBD2. Losses at the gene ends were 2 bases for V and 4 bases for J; bases not matched to a gene: 8. The length of the CDR3 is 15 residues. Per the germline V gene, CDR1 is SGHNT and CDR2 is YYREEE (reference sequence). The CDR3 DNA is TGTGCCAGCAGCTTCATGGCGGGAGCCCGAGAGACCCAGTACTTC. As protein: CASSFMAGARETQYF. The full variable domain, its missing parts supplied by reference TRBV5-4 and TRBJ2-5, is ETGVTQSPTHLIKTRGQQVTLRCSSQSGHNTVSWYQQALGQGPQFIFQYYREEENGRGNFPPRFSGLQFPNYSSELNVNALELDDSALYLCASSFMAGARETQYFGPGTRLLVL.

The chain recombines TRBV6-5 with TRBJ1-2; 7 bases are shared with TRBD1. Trimming at V came to 0 bases and at J to 6 bases, leaving 4 bases not matched to a gene. CDR1 is MNHEY and CDR2 is SVGAGI in the germline V gene. This CDR3 has 14 residues. The CDR3, as DNA: TGTGCCAGCAGTTACTCGAGACAGGGACATGGCTACACCTTC. Its protein product is CASSYSRQGHGYTF.

The rearrangement joins TRBV28 to TRBJ1-3; 8 bases line up with TRBD1. There are 16 residues in the CDR3. Losses at the gene ends were 3 bases for V and 3 bases for J; bases not matched to a gene: 7. Germline CDR1 MDHEN, CDR2 SYDVKM. The CDR3 sequence: CASSFVTGGLGNTIYF. The CDR3 DNA is TGTGCCAGCAGTTTCGTTACAGGGGGACTTGGAAACACCATATATTTT.